This T cell receptor (beta chain) was recorded in a study of shared clonotypes between healthy human individuals. Findings and limits, study-wide: Shared clonotypes across all four donors exceeded non-shared ones in generation probability. A handful of donors showed sharing of approximately 5% of naive CD4 clonotypes. Relative to memory subsets, naive subsets generally showed larger estimated richness.

This clone came up once. The antigen is not known. Assay used: immunoSEQ multiplex PCR; TCRdb lists only in-frame clones, some missing. The table lists about 2.4 million clones, roughly 93% of them singletons. The CDR3 loop spans 14 amino acids. Germline V CDR1 and CDR2: MDHEN, SYDVKM. The trim removed 5 bases at V and 9 bases at J, leaving 6 bases unmatched. This receptor was obtained from a young man in good health. Some clones in this sample may be carry-over from other donors' samples. Sequencing was performed on naive CD4+ T cells from PBMCs. Indicated subset: CD45RA+ positively selected. The V call is TRBV28, the J call TRBJ2-1; 11 bases are shared with TRBD1. The CDR3 reads CASSPGTGGVEQFF. In nucleotides, the CDR3 is TGTGCCAGCAGTCCCGGGACAGGGGGGGTTGAGCAGTTCTTC.